Below are 21 T cell receptor beta chains sequenced from a single sample in a study of T cells in Graves' hyperthyroidism and ophthalmopathy (dated by TCRdb to between 2019 and 2020). The library was made by multiplex PCR. Sequencing was carried out with an Illumina HiSeq 2000. TCR beta CDR3 regions were amplified from RNA transcripts. For the first round of RT-PCR on the TCR CDR3, the HTBI primer set was used together with the Qiagen OneStep RT-PCR kit. TCRdb trimmed the raw reads at Q25, called clones with MiXCR and kept productive beta chains. Rows with a matching CDR3 protein are joined into one entry that keeps the most common DNA and genes. In this sample the table shows approximately 600,000 distinct CDR3 sequences, about 17% of which occur a single time. Clones ranked in the top ten supply 3.5% to 4% of the sample. Input material: blood. Every receptor here comes from a woman younger than 45 with Graves' hyperthyroidism.

The chain links TRBV7-3 to TRBJ2-2, with D perhaps matching TRBD2 (7 bases). V was shortened by 3 bases and J by 4 bases, with 15 bases between the two germline ends. Germline V gene lookup returns CDR1 SGHTA and CDR2 FQGTGA. There are 16 residues in the CDR3. DNA of the CDR3: TGTGCCAGCAGCTTCTCGGCGGGGGCGACCACCGGGGAGCTGTTTTTT. Translating gives CASSFSAGATTGELFF.

This clonotype has only a few counts. The chain is built from TRBV10-3 and TRBJ2-7, with 9 bases fitting TRBD2. The CDR3 contains 13 residues. Germline V gene lookup returns CDR1 ENHRY and CDR2 SYGVKD. V shed 6 bases, J shed 3 bases, and the junction held 3 bases outside the gene matches. CDR3 sequence (DNA): TGTGCCATCAGGGCGGGAGGGTACTACGAGCAGTACTTC. Translated: CAIRAGGYYEQYF.

This clonotype was observed a few times. The chain recombines TRBV5-1 with TRBJ2-5; D possibly corresponds to TRBD2 (5 bases). This CDR3 region has 16 residues. The V and J ends lost 6 bases and 2 bases respectively, with 20 bases between them. In germline, CDR1 is SGHRS, CDR2 YFSETQ. CDR3 residues: CASNRLGKRDQETQYF. The DNA of the CDR3 is TGCGCCAGCAACCGGCTGGGGAAGAGGGATCAAGAGACCCAGTACTTC.

This clonotype was seen many times. The genes are TRBV6-1 and TRBJ2-7; D possibly corresponds to TRBD1 (5 bases). The V gene's germline CDR1 is MNHNS and CDR2 SASEGT. The CDR3 loop spans 12 amino acids. Trimming left V 2 bases short and J 5 bases short, with 7 bases between. The CDR3 coding sequence is TGTGCCAGCAGTGAAAAGGGGAACGAGCAGTACTTC. It is translated as CASSEKGNEQYF.

This clonotype was recorded at least ten times. The chain couples TRBV30 to TRBJ1-2; no reliable D call. The V end was cut by 1 base, the J end by 1 base, with 13 bases between. Germline CDR1 GTSNPN, CDR2 SVGIG (reference sequence). CDR3 length equals 15 residues. In DNA, the CDR3 is TGTGCCTGGAGTGCCACAGTTACTCTTAACTATGGCTACACCTTC. This encodes CAWSATVTLNYGYTF.

The chain employs TRBV6-1 and TRBJ2-1, with 11 bases identical to TRBD2. Unmatched junction bases numbered 13, after V lost 10 bases and J lost 5 bases. This CDR3 region has 16 residues. Per germline, CDR1 MNHNS and CDR2 SASEGT. The CDR3 region is CAIQTSGTSGHNEQFF. The CDR3 region has the DNA TGTGCCATTCAGACTAGCGGGACGTCGGGCCACAATGAGCAGTTCTTC.

This clonotype appeared a few times. This sequence joins TRBV20-1 and TRBJ1-1; no definite D call. Per germline, CDR1 DFQATT and CDR2 SNEGSKA (reference sequence). Trimming pared 3 bases from V and 1 base from J, leaving 6 bases between. The CDR3 sequence is 12 residues long. CDR3 in DNA: TGCAGTGCTAGGCAGCCGAACACTGAAGCTTTCTTT. It translates to CSARQPNTEAFF.

Worth noting for this clonotype: One junction end disagrees with the germline gene, perhaps due to a read error. This rearrangement joins TRBV11-2 to TRBJ2-2, with 9 bases lining up with TRBD1. The CDR3 length is 17 residues. Germline V lookup: CDR1 SGHAT, CDR2 FQNNGV. The CDR3 here is CASSPRGTGSFPGEPFF. CDR3 nucleotides: TGTGCCAGCAGCCCGAGGGGGACAGGGAGCTTTCCCGGGGAGCCGTTTTTT.

The chain combines TRBV15 with TRBJ1-4, with D possibly being TRBD1 (5 bases). Trimming pared 1 base from V and 0 bases from J, leaving 15 bases between. The germline V gene has CDR1 LNHNV and CDR2 YYDKDF (reference sequence). This CDR3 comprises 18 residues. Here the CDR3 reads CATSRGDGSTATNEKLFF. The DNA of the CDR3 is TGTGCCACCAGCAGAGGGGACGGATCCACTGCAACTAATGAAAAACTGTTTTTT.

This clonotype was recorded at least ten times. In DNA, the CDR3 is TGCGCCAGCAACCCAGGACTAGCGGGCTCCAATGAGCAGTTCTTC. Translating gives CASNPGLAGSNEQFF. The J gene is TRBJ2-1, the V gene TRBV5-1, with 11 bases matching TRBD2. After removal of 6 bases from V and 6 bases from J, the junction contained 8 bases not matched to a gene. The CDR3 runs to 15 residues. CDR1 and CDR2 (germline): SGHRS, YFSETQ.

This clonotype was seen more than once but under ten times. This chain joins TRBV20-1 and TRBJ1-1; D is perhaps TRBD1 (5 bases). Germline V gives CDR1 DFQATT, CDR2 SNEGSKA (reference sequence). V was clipped by 8 bases and J by 2 bases, with 15 bases between them. The CDR3 is 13 amino acids. This chain's CDR3 is CSTSTTGNTEAFF. For the CDR3, the DNA is TGCAGTACCTCGACAACAGGCAACACTGAAGCTTTCTTT.

This sequence joins TRBV7-3 and TRBJ2-3; D gene unclear. V was shortened by 2 bases and J by 5 bases, with 8 bases between the two germline ends. This CDR3 is 13 amino acids long. Germline CDR1 is SGHTA and CDR2 is FQGTGA. CDR3: CASSLYLRDTQYF. The CDR3 coding sequence is TGTGCCAGCAGCTTATATTTGAGAGATACGCAGTATTTT. Combining the CDR3 with reference TRBV7-3 and TRBJ2-3 gives the whole variable domain GAGVSQTPSNKVTEKGKYVELRCDPISGHTALYWYRQSLGQGPEFLIYFQGTGAADDSGLPNDRFFAVRPEGSVSTLKIQRTERGDSAVYLCASSLYLRDTQYFGPGTRLTVL.

The rearrangement links TRBV11-2 to TRBJ2-1; 11 bases align to TRBD2. Germline V CDR1 and CDR2: SGHAT, FQNNGV. The J segment lost 4 bases and the V segment lost 2 bases, leaving 4 bases of the junction unmatched. The CDR3 length is 16 residues. CDR3 nucleotide sequence: TGTGCCAGCAGCTTAAGTGGGACTAGCGGTTACAATGAGCAGTTCTTC. This codes for CASSLSGTSGYNEQFF. Drawing the rest from reference TRBV11-2 and TRBJ2-1, the complete variable domain is EAGVAQSPRYKIIEKRQSVAFWCNPISGHATLYWYQQILGQGPKLLIQFQNNGVVDDSQLPKDRFSAERLKGVDSTLKIQPAKLEDSAVYLCASSLSGTSGYNEQFFGPGTRLTVL.

V gene TRBV13 combines with J gene TRBJ2-1; 11 bases are shared with TRBD2. CDR3 length: 12 amino acids. J gave up 15 bases and V 6 bases, and 7 bases lay outside the gene matches. Germline V gene sequence: CDR1 PRHDT, CDR2 FYEKMQ (reference sequence). The CDR3 nucleotides are TGTGCCAGCAGACTAAGGACTAGCGGGCGGTTCTTC. It encodes CASRLRTSGRFF.

The J gene is TRBJ1-6, the V gene TRBV3-1, with no clear D. The germline V gene has CDR1 LGHDT and CDR2 YNNKEL (reference sequence). Deletions cut 1 base from V and 14 bases from J, with 9 bases between. The CDR3 spans 12 residues. Written as DNA, the CDR3 is TGTGCCAGCAGCCAAGGGGCGGGGTCCCTCCACTTT. Translation: CASSQGAGSLHF.

A few counts support this clonotype. The chain recombines TRBV5-8 with TRBJ2-2, with D tentatively TRBD1 (6 bases). Trimming stripped 3 bases from V and 2 bases from J, with 8 bases between. CDR3 length: 14 amino acids. Germline loops: CDR1 SGHTS, CDR2 YDEGEE. The CDR3 nucleotides are TGTGCCAGCAGCTGGGACATTAACACCGGGGAGCTGTTTTTT. Its translation: CASSWDINTGELFF.

The rearrangement uses TRBV7-9 and TRBJ2-1, with TRBD2 identical over 7 bases. This CDR3 region has 14 residues. Germline CDR1 is SEHNR and CDR2 is FQNEAQ (reference sequence). The ends lost 8 bases at V and 7 bases at J; junction bases unmatched: 11. CDR3 amino acids: CASALRGRENEQFF. CDR3 bases: TGTGCCAGCGCCCTTCGCGGGAGAGAAAATGAGCAGTTCTTC.

This chain joins TRBV5-1 and TRBJ2-2; 13 bases fit TRBD2. The V gene end was trimmed by 4 bases and the J gene end by 4 bases; junction bases not matched to a gene: 13. The CDR3 has 19 amino acids. Germline V gives CDR1 SGHRS, CDR2 YFSETQ. CDR3 DNA: TGCGCCAGCAGCCTGCCCAGGACTAGCGGGAGAGGGGCCACCGGGGAGCTGTTTTTT. It codes for CASSLPRTSGRGATGELFF.

This chain uses TRBV20-1 with TRBJ1-2; 7 nucleotides match TRBD1. Germline V gene sequence: CDR1 DFQATT, CDR2 SNEGSKA (reference sequence). With V trimmed by 0 bases and J by 7 bases, 23 bases remained unmatched. This CDR3 is 19 amino acids long. In DNA, the CDR3 is TGCAGTGCTAGAGAATATTCGACAGGGCACCGCTTCTCGGGCTGTGGCTACACCTTC. Translated: CSAREYSTGHRFSGCGYTF.

The chain is built from TRBV20-1 and TRBJ2-1, with D perhaps assigned TRBD1 or TRBD2 (6 bases each). Per germline, CDR1 DFQATT and CDR2 SNEGSKA (reference sequence). V lost 0 bases to trimming and J lost 0 bases, with 12 bases between them. This CDR3 is built from 16 residues. The DNA of the CDR3 is TGCAGTGCTAGAGATCGTAGGGGGGTCTCCTACAATGAGCAGTTCTTC. Amino acid sequence: CSARDRRGVSYNEQFF.

The rearrangement links TRBV6-1 to TRBJ2-3, with a possible D match to TRBD2 (7 bases). Trimming left V 6 bases short and J 4 bases short, with 20 bases between. This CDR3 region has 16 residues. Germline values: CDR1 MNHNS, CDR2 SASEGT. This CDR3 reads CASSQEEGGIADTQYF. As DNA, the CDR3 is TGTGCCAGCAGCCAAGAAGAGGGGGGGATAGCAGATACGCAGTATTTT.